A selection of T cell receptor beta chains follows, all from one sample in a study of T cells in Graves' hyperthyroidism and ophthalmopathy. TCRdb re-called the multiplex PCR reads through MiXCR, storing one row per CDR3 protein. The sample contains 600,000 or so distinct CDR3 sequences, around 14% of which appear only once. The specimen sequenced was blood. Receptor source: a woman between 18 and 30 years old with Graves' ophthalmopathy. CDR3s include the opening cysteine and the closing phenylalanine or tryptophan. A D gene is named only where the DNA matches it firmly. Some rows mark clone size as missing; the rest say once, few, many or name a class of expanded clone.

d_call: -; clone_size: many; v_call: TRBV12-3/TRBV12-4; j_call: TRBJ1-1; cdr3_nt: TGTGCCAGCAGTTTCGGCAGGATGAGTGAAGCTTTCTTT; cdr3_aa: CASSFGRMSEAFF
d_call: -; clone_size: many; v_call: TRBV28; j_call: TRBJ2-7; cdr3_nt: TGTGCCAGCAGGCGCGGGTCGCCCCACGAGCAGTACTTC; cdr3_aa: CASRRGSPHEQYF
d_call: TRBD2; clone_size: many; v_call: TRBV6-2/TRBV6-3; j_call: TRBJ2-3; cdr3_nt: TGTGCCAGCAGTTACTCGACGGCGGGAGATGGCACAGATACGCAGTATTTT; cdr3_aa: CASSYSTAGDGTDTQYF
d_call: TRBD2; clone_size: many; v_call: TRBV5-1; j_call: TRBJ2-1; cdr3_nt: TGCGCCAGCAGCTCTACTAGCGGGAGCGCATTTGGTGAGCAGTTCTTC; cdr3_aa: CASSSTSGSAFGEQFF
d_call: -; clone_size: many; v_call: TRBV7-3; j_call: TRBJ2-5; cdr3_nt: TGTGCCAGCAGCTTAAGAGCGCTGAGCCTGAAGACCCAGTACTTC; cdr3_aa: CASSLRALSLKTQYF
d_call: -; clone_size: many; v_call: TRBV20-1; j_call: TRBJ2-3; cdr3_nt: TGCAGTGCTAGGGACAGCGGAAGCGATACGCAGTATTTT; cdr3_aa: CSARDSGSDTQYF
d_call: TRBD2; clone_size: many; v_call: TRBV4-1; j_call: TRBJ2-7; cdr3_nt: TGCGCCAGCAGCCAGAACCAGCGGGGGGGGAACGAGCAGTACTTC; cdr3_aa: CASSQNQRGGNEQYF
d_call: -; clone_size: -; v_call: TRBV7-2; j_call: TRBJ1-3; cdr3_nt: TGTGCCAGCAGCCCAAGCTCTGGAAACACCATATATTTT; cdr3_aa: CASSPSSGNTIYF
d_call: -; clone_size: -; v_call: TRBV20-1; j_call: TRBJ2-1; cdr3_nt: TGCAGTGCTAGAGGGGGAACCCTCAATGAGCAGTTCTTC; cdr3_aa: CSARGGTLNEQFF
d_call: -; clone_size: -; v_call: TRBV7-9; j_call: TRBJ1-4; cdr3_nt: TGTGCCAGCAGCTTAGAGGGGAAAATTCTGTTTTTT; cdr3_aa: CASSLEGKILFF
d_call: -; clone_size: many; v_call: TRBV14; j_call: TRBJ2-7; cdr3_nt: TGTGCCAGCAGCCACCTAAAGGAGTACGAGCAGTACTTC; cdr3_aa: CASSHLKEYEQYF
d_call: -; clone_size: many; v_call: TRBV13; j_call: TRBJ2-4; cdr3_nt: TGTGCCAGCAGCCCCCGGGACATTGAAGGCAAAAACATTCAGTACTTC; cdr3_aa: CASSPRDIEGKNIQYF
d_call: -; clone_size: many; v_call: TRBV28; j_call: TRBJ2-3; cdr3_nt: TGTGCCAGCAGCCCCCGGGCCAAGGGGTCTCGCACAGATACGCAGTATTTT; cdr3_aa: CASSPRAKGSRTDTQYF
d_call: -; clone_size: many; v_call: TRBV28; j_call: TRBJ2-7; cdr3_nt: TGTGCCAGCAAGTTCGTATTGGCGCACGAGCAGTACTTC; cdr3_aa: CASKFVLAHEQYF
d_call: -; clone_size: many; v_call: TRBV2; j_call: TRBJ1-2; cdr3_nt: TGTGCCAGCACCGCTAACGAGTGGGGCTACACCTTC; cdr3_aa: CASTANEWGYTF
d_call: TRBD1; clone_size: -; v_call: TRBV29-1; j_call: TRBJ2-7; cdr3_nt: TGCAGCGTTGAAGGGTGGGGGACAGGGGGCGAGCAGTACTTC; cdr3_aa: CSVEGWGTGGEQYF
d_call: -; clone_size: few; v_call: TRBV6-1; j_call: TRBJ2-1; cdr3_nt: TGTGCCAGCAGACCCCCACAGGGGGGGACCAAATACAATGAGCAGTTCTTC; cdr3_aa: CASRPPQGGTKYNEQFF
d_call: -; clone_size: few; v_call: TRBV12-3/TRBV12-4; j_call: TRBJ2-3; cdr3_nt: TGTGCCAGTTGGAGGGCAGGGGCAGATACGCAGTATTTT; cdr3_aa: CASWRAGADTQYF
d_call: -; clone_size: many; v_call: TRBV18; j_call: TRBJ2-2; cdr3_nt: TGTGCCAGCTCACCTACTCAGTTCGGGGAGCTGTTTTTT; cdr3_aa: CASSPTQFGELFF
d_call: TRBD2; clone_size: many; v_call: TRBV12-3/TRBV12-4; j_call: TRBJ2-3; cdr3_nt: TGTGCCAGCAGTCCTAGCGGGAGGGCCACAGATACGCAGTATTTT; cdr3_aa: CASSPSGRATDTQYF
d_call: -; clone_size: many; v_call: TRBV4-1; j_call: TRBJ2-1; cdr3_nt: TGCGCCAGCAGCCAACCGATCATTGACAGCTACAATGAGCAGTTCTTC; cdr3_aa: CASSQPIIDSYNEQFF
d_call: TRBD1; clone_size: -; v_call: TRBV14; j_call: TRBJ1-4; cdr3_nt: TGTGCCAGCAGCCCACAACAGGGGTTTAATGAAAAACTGTTTTTT; cdr3_aa: CASSPQQGFNEKLFF
d_call: -; clone_size: many; v_call: TRBV5-1; j_call: TRBJ1-1; cdr3_nt: TGCGCCAGCAGCTTGGTAGGCAGGGCTGAAGCTTTCTTT; cdr3_aa: CASSLVGRAEAFF
d_call: -; clone_size: many; v_call: TRBV28; j_call: TRBJ1-5; cdr3_nt: TGTGCCAGCGATTTGAGGGTCTATCAGCCCCAGCATTTT; cdr3_aa: CASDLRVYQPQHF
d_call: -; clone_size: -; v_call: TRBV7-9; j_call: TRBJ2-2; cdr3_nt: TGTGCCAGCAGCCGCCTTGGCAGGGAAAGGGCCGGGGAGCTGTTTTTT; cdr3_aa: CASSRLGRERAGELFF
d_call: -; clone_size: -; v_call: TRBV6-4; j_call: TRBJ2-7; cdr3_nt: TGTGCCAGATTTTCAGGGGTGGGAGGCGAGCAGTACTTC; cdr3_aa: CARFSGVGGEQYF
d_call: -; clone_size: few; v_call: TRBV12-3/TRBV12-4; j_call: TRBJ2-1; cdr3_nt: TGTGCCAGCAGTTTACTATGCGGAGACAATGAGCAGTTCTTC; cdr3_aa: CASSLLCGDNEQFF
d_call: TRBD1; clone_size: many; v_call: TRBV2; j_call: TRBJ1-5; cdr3_nt: TGTGCCAGCAGCGTAAACAGGGGGCAGCCCCAGCATTTT; cdr3_aa: CASSVNRGQPQHF
d_call: TRBD1; clone_size: many; v_call: TRBV10-3; j_call: TRBJ2-7; cdr3_nt: TGTGCCACACTGACAGGGGGCAGCGAGCAGTACTTC; cdr3_aa: CATLTGGSEQYF
d_call: -; clone_size: many; v_call: TRBV2; j_call: TRBJ1-4; cdr3_nt: TGTGCCAGCAGCCCCGGTCTCTCCATCCGTAATGAAAAACTGTTTTTT; cdr3_aa: CASSPGLSIRNEKLFF
d_call: -; clone_size: many; v_call: TRBV5-1; j_call: TRBJ1-5; cdr3_nt: TGCGCCAGCAGCTTGGCAGGGTCCGGCAATCAGCCCCAGCATTTT; cdr3_aa: CASSLAGSGNQPQHF
d_call: -; clone_size: -; v_call: TRBV7-7; j_call: TRBJ1-1; cdr3_nt: TGTGCTAGCAGCCCACAGGAAGGCACTGAAGCTTTCTTT; cdr3_aa: CASSPQEGTEAFF
d_call: -; clone_size: many; v_call: TRBV2; j_call: TRBJ1-2; cdr3_nt: TGTGCCAGCAGTGAGGAAGGTAGCAGGGTGGGCGGCTACACCTTC; cdr3_aa: CASSEEGSRVGGYTF
d_call: -; clone_size: -; v_call: TRBV6-4; j_call: TRBJ2-3; cdr3_nt: TGTGCCAGCAGTGACTCGCGGGGAGAGACAGATACGCAGTATTTT; cdr3_aa: CASSDSRGETDTQYF